One and the same sample provided the 24 T cell receptor beta chains below, sequenced in a study of identical twins' blood T cells. TCRdb reprocessed the 5' RACE reads with MiXCR, giving one entry per CDR3 protein. The sample lists about 370,000 distinct CDR3 sequences; about 28% were seen once. Sequencing input: PBMCs. Receptors were obtained from a woman aged 18 to 55 in good health.

Concerning this clonotype: One junction end does not reproduce the germline sequence, and a read error may be involved. The chain has TRBV9 and TRBJ1-2; perhaps TRBD1 as D (5 bases). Germline V lookup: CDR1 SGDLS, CDR2 YYNGEE. This CDR3 is 8 amino acids long. CDR3 DNA: TGTGCCGGCGGGGCCGGCTCCTTC. It specifies CAGGAGSF.

With regard to this clonotype: This may stem from a read error, because a much larger clone lies one nucleotide away. The gene calls are TRBV7-9 and TRBJ1-4; maybe TRBD1 (5 bases). Germline values: CDR1 SEHNR, CDR2 FQNEAQ (reference sequence). The CDR3 is 16 residues long. The CDR3: CASSLGLSGWPEKLSF. CDR3 bases: TGTGCCAGCAGCTTAGGACTTTCAGGGTGGCCCGAAAAACTGTCTTTT.

This clonotype was recorded at least ten times. V gene TRBV20-1 combines with J gene TRBJ1-5; D unresolved. V was pared by 5 bases and J by 2 bases, with 7 bases between. Germline V gene data show CDR1 as DFQATT and CDR2 as SNEGSKA (reference sequence). This CDR3 is 12 amino acids long. In nucleotides, the CDR3 is TGCAGTGCTGCCACGGGCAATCAGCCCCAGCATTTT. This codes for CSAATGNQPQHF.

This clonotype has just a few counts. The chain recombines TRBV20-1 with TRBJ1-2; no definite D call. The CDR3 totals 13 residues. CDR1 DFQATT and CDR2 SNEGSKA come from the germline V gene (reference sequence). V gave up 1 base and J gave up 1 base, with 7 bases separating them. Written as DNA, the CDR3 is TGCAGTGCTAGAGTCGCCAGTAACTATGGCTACACCTTC. Translating it yields CSARVASNYGYTF.

CDR3 nucleotide sequence: TGCAGTGCTAGGCCCGCTAGCGAGTCCTACAATGAGCAGTTCTTC. Amino acids: CSARPASESYNEQFF. The chain recombines TRBV20-1 with TRBJ2-1; D may be TRBD2 (6 bases). Germline CDR1 DFQATT, CDR2 SNEGSKA (reference sequence). This CDR3 is 15 amino acids long. Trimming took 3 bases from V and 1 from J, leaving 13 bases between them.

The V call is TRBV5-6, the J call TRBJ2-2; D remains unclear. Germline V gives CDR1 SGHDT, CDR2 YYEEEE. Trimming removed 1 base from V and 6 bases from J, with 7 bases in between. This CDR3 region has 13 residues. The CDR3 region is CASSLYAAGELFF. The CDR3 coding sequence is TGTGCCAGCAGCTTGTACGCGGCCGGGGAGCTGTTTTTT.

The chain combines TRBV29-1 with TRBJ1-2; 11 bases fit TRBD1. This CDR3 comprises 14 residues. Losses at the gene ends were 8 bases for V and 2 bases for J; bases not matched to a gene: 7. CDR1 is SQVTM, CDR2 ANQGSEA, per germline. CDR3 nucleotide sequence: TGCAGCACGGACAGGGGGCGACCAAACTATGGCTACACCTTC. Translating gives CSTDRGRPNYGYTF.

The V and J genes are TRBV29-1 and TRBJ1-2, with TRBD1 matching over 8 bases. Per the germline V gene, CDR1 is SQVTM and CDR2 is ANQGSEA. This CDR3 contains 14 residues. Trimming cost V 8 bases and J 2 bases; bases outside gene matches: 10. DNA of the CDR3: TGCAGCACCGACGGGCAGGGGGCCAACTATGGCTACACCTTC. Its protein product is CSTDGQGANYGYTF. Based on the CDR3 plus reference TRBV29-1 and TRBJ1-2, the full variable domain is SAVISQKPSRDICQRGTSLTIQCQVDSQVTMMFWYRQQPGQSLTLIATANQGSEATYESGFVIDKFPISRPNLTFSTLTVSNMSPEDSSIYLCSTDGQGANYGYTFGSGTRLTVV.

The rearrangement joins TRBV27 to TRBJ1-5; unclear D gene. The ends were cut back, 6 bases at V and 5 bases at J, with 11 bases in the middle. The CDR3 has 13 amino acids. From germline, CDR1 is MNHEY and CDR2 SMNVEV (reference sequence). The CDR3 is CASSSNLYQPQHF. The CDR3 DNA is TGTGCCAGCAGCTCCAACCTCTATCAGCCCCAGCATTTT.

This clonotype was counted between two and nine times. The chain is built from TRBV4-3 and TRBJ2-2, with 8 bases aligning to TRBD2. The CDR3 loop spans 16 amino acids. Germline CDR1 LGHNA, CDR2 YSLEER. V shed 0 bases, J shed 5 bases, and the junction held 5 bases outside the gene matches. The CDR3 sequence is CASSQELPGGTGELFF. CDR3 nucleotides: TGCGCCAGCAGCCAAGAGCTCCCGGGAGGGACCGGGGAGCTGTTTTTT.

This clonotype was recorded many times. The CDR3 DNA reads TGTGCCAGCTCACTACTACATGACGACACTGAAGCTTTCTTT. It encodes CASSLLHDDTEAFF. The J gene is TRBJ1-1, the V gene TRBV18, with D hard to call. The CDR3 is 14 amino acids. In germline, CDR1 is KGHSH, CDR2 LQKENI. V was cut by 4 bases and J by 3 bases, with 12 bases left in between.

This clonotype was recorded a few times. The V call is TRBV20-1, the J call TRBJ2-3; D perhaps matches TRBD1 (6 bases). Germline CDR1 is DFQATT and CDR2 is SNEGSKA (reference sequence). The CDR3 covers 15 residues. Between the trimmed V and J ends, which lost 6 bases and 3 bases, there was a span of 19 bases. The CDR3 DNA sequence: TGCAGTGCCCCTACCTGGACAGAAAATACAGATACGCAGTATTTT. Residues: CSAPTWTENTDTQYF.

Turning to this clonotype: A read error may account for a junction end that differs from germline. CDR3 in DNA: TGTGCCGGCAGCCACCCTCGGGGAGCGGGAATTTACAATGAGCAGTTCTTC. This sequence encodes CAGSHPRGAGIYNEQFF. The chain recombines TRBV9 with TRBJ2-1; 7 nucleotides align to TRBD2. The CDR3 is 17 residues long. CDR1 and CDR2 (germline): SGDLS, YYNGEE.

CDR3 loop: CASSELDYNTQYF. CDR3 sequence (DNA): TGTGCCAGCAGTGAACTGGACTACAATACGCAGTATTTT. V and J are TRBV25-1 and TRBJ2-3; D is possibly TRBD2 (6 bases). In germline, CDR1 is MGHDK, CDR2 SYGVNS. This CDR3 is 13 amino acids long. V dropped 2 bases and J dropped 7 bases, with 10 bases sitting between them.

Comment on this clonotype: The junction differs from germline at one of its ends, possibly a read error. This rearrangement joins TRBV7-9 to TRBJ1-3, with D unclear. This CDR3 contains 15 residues. Germline values: CDR1 SEHNR, CDR2 FQNEAQ (reference sequence). CDR3 sequence reads: CASSPDGLLGNIIYF. DNA for the CDR3: TGTGCCAGCAGCCCAGACGGGCTCTTGGGAAACATCATATATTTT.

This clonotype was counted only a few times. V usage is TRBV25-1 and J usage is TRBJ1-6; D might be TRBD1 (6 bases). Trimming removed 3 bases at V and 10 bases at J, with 22 bases between. Germline lookup yields CDR1 MGHDK and CDR2 SYGVNS. This CDR3 region has 17 residues. The DNA for the CDR3 is TGTGCCAGCAGTGATCCCTCACCCCACAGGGAGGAATCACCCCTCCACTTT. Its protein is CASSDPSPHREESPLHF.

The chain employs TRBV5-1 and TRBJ1-1; a possible D gene is TRBD1 (5 bases). Looked up from germline, CDR1 is SGHRS and CDR2 is YFSETQ. CDR3 size: 15 residues. V was clipped by 0 bases and J by 6 bases, with 15 bases between them. The CDR3 reads CASSLGVGGDAEAFF. CDR3 DNA sequence: TGCGCCAGCAGCTTGGGTGTTGGGGGGGACGCTGAAGCTTTCTTT.

The sample holds a few counts of this clonotype. CDR3 loop: CASTFYNEQFF. The CDR3 DNA reads TGTGCCAGCACCTTCTACAATGAGCAGTTCTTC. This chain joins TRBV27 and TRBJ2-1; no clear D gene. CDR3 size: 11 residues. The V gene's germline CDR1 is MNHEY and CDR2 SMNVEV (reference sequence). Trimming cost V 7 bases and J 3 bases, with 4 bases left between them.

The V gene is TRBV5-1, the J gene TRBJ1-1; D perhaps matches TRBD1 (6 bases). The CDR3 extends over 14 amino acids. V was shortened by 6 bases and J by 4 bases, with 16 bases between the two germline ends. Germline CDR1 and CDR2: SGHRS and YFSETQ. In nucleotides, the CDR3 is TGCGCCAGCAACTTAGGGGGGGATGGCACTGAAGCTTTCTTT. Its protein is CASNLGGDGTEAFF.

This clonotype has more than one count but fewer than ten. The J gene is TRBJ2-2, the V gene TRBV10-3; 10 bases line up with TRBD2. V lost 4 bases, J lost 0 bases, and 8 bases stayed unmatched. The CDR3 is 18 residues long. Looked up from germline, CDR1 is ENHRY and CDR2 is SYGVKD. The DNA of the CDR3 is TGTGCCATCAGTGGACTAGCGGGCTTAACTACGAACACCGGGGAGCTGTTTTTT. Translating it yields CAISGLAGLTTNTGELFF.

The chain carries TRBV29-1 and TRBJ1-2, with D perhaps matching TRBD1 (6 bases). The CDR3 loop spans 12 amino acids. The germline V gene encodes CDR1 SQVTM and CDR2 ANQGSEA. CDR3 bases: TGCAGTTCCGGGACATCGGCTTATGGCTACACCTTC. Protein product: CSSGTSAYGYTF.

The chain is built from TRBV20-1 and TRBJ2-2; D is perhaps TRBD1 or TRBD2 (6 bases each). With 5 bases removed from V and 5 bases from J, the gap between germline ends came to 12 bases. CDR3 length: 13 amino acids. Germline assignment: CDR1 DFQATT and CDR2 SNEGSKA (reference sequence). This CDR3 is CSAGGRGTGELFF. CDR3 in DNA: TGCAGTGCTGGGGGCCGGGGGACCGGGGAGCTGTTTTTT.

The chain has TRBV5-1 and TRBJ1-2, with D unresolved. V shed 0 bases and J shed 0 bases, with 6 bases lying between them. The CDR3 has 14 residues. Germline CDR1 SGHRS, CDR2 YFSETQ. Here the CDR3 reads CASSLESANYGYTF. The CDR3 DNA follows: TGCGCCAGCAGCTTGGAGAGCGCTAACTATGGCTACACCTTC.

This clonotype was observed a few times. DNA of the CDR3: TGTGCCATCAGTGGATCGGGATTTGGCTACACCTTC. It yields the protein CAISGSGFGYTF. V and J are TRBV10-3 and TRBJ1-2; D gene ambiguous. The germline V and J ends were trimmed by 4 bases and 7 bases, with 10 bases remaining between them. CDR1 is ENHRY, CDR2 SYGVKD, per germline. The CDR3 spans 12 residues.